These T cell receptor beta chains were read from a single sample in a study of patients and donors after allogeneic stem cell transplantation. TCRdb fed the RT-PCR reads into MiXCR, producing one record per CDR3 protein. Here the sample spans approximately 200,000 distinct CDR3 sequences, about 37% being singletons. What was sequenced was blood, either unsorted or a sorted T cell fraction (not recorded which). The receptors come from a human donor who was either an allogeneic HSCT recipient or a stem cell or donor lymphocyte infusion donor (not recorded which). It is not recorded whose cells these are; they may come from a transplant donor. The CDR3 runs from the conserved cysteine through the conserved F or W. A D gene is named only where the DNA matches it firmly. Clone sizes are given selectively: once, few, many, or a class where the clone is expanded.

clone_size j_call v_call d_call cdr3_nt cdr3_aa
few TRBJ1-1 TRBV29-1 . TGCAGCGTTGACGAAAGCGAAGCCACTGAAGCTTTCTTT CSVDESEATEAFF
. TRBJ1-3 TRBV2 TRBD1 TGTGCCAGCAGCGGGACAGGGGCTGGAAACACCATATATTTT CASSGTGAGNTIYF
. TRBJ1-1 TRBV18 TRBD1 TGTGCCAGCTCATTCATATCCGGGACAGGGGACACTGAAGCTTTCTTT CASSFISGTGDTEAFF
few TRBJ2-1 TRBV27 . TGTGCCAGCAGTTTACCAGCCGTCTCCTACAATGAGCAGTTCTTC CASSLPAVSYNEQFF
few TRBJ1-5 TRBV27 . TGTGCCAGCAGTTCCGCCTTAGCCAATCAGCCCCAGCATTTT CASSSALANQPQHF
. TRBJ1-2 TRBV30 TRBD1 TGTGCCTGCCCCAAGACAGGGCGAGGGGTTTACACCTTC CACPKTGRGVYTF
. TRBJ1-2 TRBV12-3/TRBV12-4 . TGTGCCAGCAGCGATTGGGGATTATATGGCTACACCTTC CASSDWGLYGYTF
. TRBJ1-2 TRBV5-1 . TGCGCCAGCAGCTTGGGCCAGGGCGCAAACGGCTACACCTTC CASSLGQGANGYTF
few TRBJ1-2 TRBV5-5 . TGTGCCAGCAGCTGGGAACTGCGAGGCTACACCTTC CASSWELRGYTF
. TRBJ2-1 TRBV6-4 TRBD2 TGTGCCAGCATTATAGCGGGGACTAATGAGCAGTTCTTC CASIIAGTNEQFF
. TRBJ2-3 TRBV24-1 . TGTGCCACCAGTGATCCCGGGACTCCAAGCACAGATACGCAGTATTTT CATSDPGTPSTDTQYF